Presented here are 26 T cell receptor beta chains from one specimen sequenced in a study of blood T cell repertoires in COVID-19. Using immunoSEQ multiplex PCR, the repertoire was profiled, and TCRdb retains in-frame clones only, with some absent. The sample lists 290,000 or so clones, over 75% occurring once. Sequenced input: PBMCs or T cells enriched from blood (not recorded which). The receptors come from a woman in her 30s who had recovered from COVID-19.

J is TRBJ2-7 and V is TRBV4-2, with 8 nucleotides matching TRBD1. The CDR3 length is 17 residues. The V gene's germline CDR1 is LGHNA and CDR2 YNFKEQ. J gave up 2 bases and V 0 bases, and 9 bases lay outside the gene matches. The CDR3 protein is CASSQDLADRAAYEQYF. The CDR3 DNA reads TGTGCCAGCAGCCAAGATCTCGCGGACAGGGCGGCCTACGAGCAGTACTTC.

This clone was recorded a few times. The gene calls are TRBV9 and TRBJ2-1; the match to TRBD2 covers 11 bases. The junction had 7 bases not matched to a gene; V was cut back by 4 bases and J by 1 base. Germline assignment: CDR1 SGDLS and CDR2 YYNGEE. This CDR3 is 17 amino acids long. The DNA for the CDR3 is TGTGCCAGCAGCACAGGAACTAGCGGGGGTTCCTACAATGAGCAGTTCTTC. As protein: CASSTGTSGGSYNEQFF.

This clone occurred once. V is TRBV10-2 and J is TRBJ1-3; no definite D call. Trimming took 7 bases from V and 0 from J, leaving 13 bases between them. The CDR3 totals 15 residues. Germline V gene lookup returns CDR1 WSHSY and CDR2 SAAADI. This CDR3 is CASTSGIFSGNTIYF. CDR3 sequence (DNA): TGCGCCAGCACCTCCGGGATTTTCTCTGGAAACACCATATATTTT.

V usage is TRBV10-2 and J usage is TRBJ2-7; 7 nucleotides match TRBD2. Germline CDR1 WSHSY, CDR2 SAAADI. The CDR3 spans 15 residues. With 6 bases clipped from V and 2 bases from J, the junction kept 10 bases outside the gene matches. Here the CDR3 reads CASRVGSGTAYEQYF. DNA of the CDR3: TGCGCCAGCAGAGTCGGCAGCGGGACCGCCTACGAGCAGTACTTC.

This clone has just one count. The genes are TRBV10-3 and TRBJ1-2; unclear D gene. Looked up from germline, CDR1 is ENHRY and CDR2 is SYGVKD. The V gene lost 6 bases and the J gene lost 2 bases, with 10 bases spanning the gap. This CDR3 is 13 amino acids long. DNA for the CDR3: TGTGCCATCAGCGAAACGGTGAACTATGGCTACACCTTC. Amino acid sequence: CAISETVNYGYTF.

The gene calls are TRBV20-1 and TRBJ2-3; a possible D gene is TRBD2 (5 bases). The CDR3 runs to 13 residues. Germline CDR1 and CDR2: DFQATT and SNEGSKA (reference sequence). Between the trimmed V and J ends, which lost 3 bases and 1 base, there was a span of 8 bases. In DNA form, the CDR3 reads TGCAGTGCTAGTTTGGGAGGCACAGATACGCAGTATTTT. Translated: CSASLGGTDTQYF.

This chain joins TRBV6-5 and TRBJ2-1; a possible D gene is TRBD2 (6 bases). This CDR3 is built from 16 residues. Germline V CDR1 and CDR2: MNHEY, SVGAGI. V lost 4 bases and J lost 3, with 16 bases in between. The CDR3 loop is CASSSPPGEGYNEQFF. In DNA form, the CDR3 reads TGTGCCAGCAGTTCTCCCCCGGGAGAGGGCTACAATGAGCAGTTCTTC.

The chain employs TRBV18 and TRBJ1-5; 11 bases map to TRBD1. V was clipped by 3 bases and J by 3 bases; unmatched bases: 10. From germline, CDR1 is KGHSH and CDR2 LQKENI. CDR3 length equals 18 residues. CDR3 nucleotides: TGTGCCAGCTCACCTCGTGGACAGGGGGCCAACTTCAATCAGCCCCAGCATTTT. Protein sequence: CASSPRGQGANFNQPQHF.

The gene calls are TRBV3-1 (or the pseudogene TRBV3-2) and TRBJ1-2, with 7 positions matching TRBD1. Trimming at V came to 4 bases and at J to 0 bases, leaving 5 bases not matched to a gene. The CDR3 is made up of 15 amino acids. CDR1 LGHDT and CDR2 YNNKEL come from the germline V gene (reference sequence). CDR3 DNA: TGTGCCAGCAGCCCCAGGGGGACACCTAACTATGGCTACACCTTC. Protein sequence: CASSPRGTPNYGYTF.

This clone was counted a few times. The V call is TRBV5-1, the J call TRBJ2-2, with D possibly being TRBD1 (7 bases). The CDR3 runs to 16 residues. The ends were cut back, 3 bases at V and 4 bases at J, with 16 bases in the middle. Germline CDR1 reads SGHRS; CDR2 reads YFSETQ. DNA for the CDR3: TGCGCCAGCAGCTCCGGTGCAGGGGGGTCCACCGGGGAGCTGTTTTTT. The encoded protein is CASSSGAGGSTGELFF.

The chain combines TRBV5-4 with TRBJ2-5; no definite D call. CDR3 length: 12 residues. Trimming left V 4 bases short and J 4 bases short, with 8 bases between. Per germline, CDR1 SGHNT and CDR2 YYREEE (reference sequence). The CDR3 DNA sequence: TGTGCCAGCAGCGGCAAAACAGAGACCCAGTACTTC. Its translation is CASSGKTETQYF.

The rearrangement joins TRBV28 to TRBJ2-7; 9 nucleotides agree with TRBD2. Germline V gene sequence: CDR1 MDHEN, CDR2 SYDVKM. CDR3 length equals 15 residues. With 8 bases clipped from V and 1 base from J, the junction kept 9 bases outside the gene matches. The CDR3 DNA reads TGTGCCAGCGGAACCCCGGGACTAGCTTCCTACGAGCAGTACTTC. This codes for CASGTPGLASYEQYF.

This sequence joins TRBV7-2 and TRBJ1-5; the D gene is possibly TRBD1 (6 bases). Trimming shortened V by 5 bases and J by 4 bases, and 9 bases separated the two germline ends. Germline-derived CDR1 and CDR2 are SGHTA and FQGNSA. This CDR3 spans 13 amino acids. CDR3 residues: CASSGRGNQPQHF. The CDR3 nucleotides read TGTGCCAGCAGCGGTAGGGGGAATCAGCCCCAGCATTTT.

V and J are TRBV11-2 and TRBJ2-7, with a tentative D call TRBD1 (8 bases). CDR3 length: 15 residues. V gave up 5 bases and J gave up 3 bases, with 17 bases separating them. Germline lookup yields CDR1 SGHAT and CDR2 FQNNGV. The CDR3, as DNA: TGTGCCAGCAGCCCTCCGACAGGGGACTACTACGAGCAGTACTTC. It codes for CASSPPTGDYYEQYF.

V is TRBV5-4 and J is TRBJ2-7, with TRBD2 matching 12 bases. Germline values: CDR1 SGHNT, CDR2 YYREEE (reference sequence). The CDR3 totals 17 residues. Germline trimming cut 1 base from V and 0 bases from J; bases unmatched to any gene: 5. The CDR3: CASSLSTSGRFSYEQYF. The DNA of the CDR3 is TGTGCCAGCAGCTTGTCCACTAGCGGGAGGTTCTCCTACGAGCAGTACTTC.

This chain joins TRBV19 and TRBJ1-2, with 7 bases fitting TRBD1. The CDR3 loop spans 15 amino acids. Germline lookup yields CDR1 LNHDA and CDR2 SQIVND (reference sequence). The ends lost 7 bases at V and 0 bases at J; junction bases unmatched: 8. The DNA of the CDR3 is TGTGCCAGTAACCCCGGGACAGCCACTAACTATGGCTACACCTTC. It yields the protein CASNPGTATNYGYTF.

The chain joins TRBV28 to TRBJ2-7; 7 nucleotides line up with TRBD2. The CDR3 contains 15 residues. Losses at the gene ends were 6 bases for V and 0 bases for J; bases not matched to a gene: 8. The germline V gene has CDR1 MDHEN and CDR2 SYDVKM. The chain's CDR3 is CASSPGGGPSYEQYF. Written as DNA, the CDR3 is TGTGCCAGCAGCCCAGGCGGGGGTCCCTCCTACGAGCAGTACTTC. The full variable domain, rest sourced from reference TRBV28 and TRBJ2-7, is DVKVTQSSRYLVKRTGEKVFLECVQDMDHENMFWYRQDPGLGLRLIYFSYDVKMKEKGDIPEGYSVSREKKERFSLILESASTNQTSMYLCASSPGGGPSYEQYFGPGTRLTVT.

The chain recombines TRBV27 with TRBJ2-3; 9 bases fit TRBD2. The germline V gene encodes CDR1 MNHEY and CDR2 SMNVEV (reference sequence). The CDR3 loop spans 14 amino acids. With V trimmed by 8 bases and J by 3 bases, 6 bases remained unmatched. CDR3 amino acids: CASVPSGATDTQYF. DNA of the CDR3: TGTGCCAGCGTTCCTAGCGGGGCAACAGATACGCAGTATTTT.

This clone showed up just once. The chain uses TRBV18 and TRBJ2-1; 8 positions match TRBD2. Trimming removed 8 bases from V and 3 bases from J; junction bases left unmatched: 6. CDR3 size: 14 residues. CDR1 KGHSH and CDR2 LQKENI come from the germline V gene. CDR3 in DNA: TGTGCCAGCACTATAGCGGGAAACTACAATGAGCAGTTCTTC. This gives the protein CASTIAGNYNEQFF.

This rearrangement joins TRBV7-9 to TRBJ1-2; possibly TRBD1 for D (6 bases). The CDR3 sequence is 15 residues long. Germline CDR1 is SEHNR and CDR2 is FQNEAQ (reference sequence). V shed 3 bases and J shed 4 bases, with 15 bases lying between them. This chain's CDR3 is CASSLGGGGGYGYTF. CDR3 bases: TGTGCCAGCAGCTTGGGCGGGGGGGGCGGCTATGGCTACACCTTC.

The rearrangement joins TRBV24-1 to TRBJ2-1; TRBD2 is a possible D gene (5 bases). The CDR3 length is 17 residues. CDR1 is KGHDR and CDR2 is SFDVKD in the germline V gene. Trimming cost V 3 bases and J 2 bases, with 16 bases left between them. DNA of the CDR3: TGTGCCACCAGTGATACCGGAGCCTCGGGGACCTACAATGAGCAGTTCTTC. Its translation is CATSDTGASGTYNEQFF.

The chain is built from TRBV7-8 and TRBJ1-5; D gene uncertain. The CDR3 length is 17 residues. The ends were cut back, 4 bases at V and 6 bases at J, with 22 bases in the middle. Germline lookup yields CDR1 SGHVS and CDR2 FQNEAQ. CDR3 sequence (DNA): TGTGCCAGCAGCTCACTTTCGGGAGGGTCTCGGAGTCAGCCCCAGCATTTT. This encodes CASSSLSGGSRSQPQHF.

The chain joins TRBV5-5 to TRBJ2-7, with 8 bases lining up with TRBD1. The V segment lost 2 bases and the J segment 0 bases; nucleotides outside the gene matches: 7. In germline, CDR1 is SGHKS, CDR2 YYEKEE (reference sequence). The length of the CDR3 is 16 residues. The CDR3 is CASSFSTGAHSYEQYF. The CDR3 nucleotides read TGTGCCAGCAGCTTTTCGACAGGGGCCCACTCCTACGAGCAGTACTTC.

In this sample, this clone turned up a few times. This chain uses TRBV6-6 with TRBJ2-7, with 12 bases identical to TRBD1. J lost 5 bases, V lost 5 bases, and 13 bases had no gene match. Germline V CDR1 and CDR2: MNHNY, SVGAGI (reference sequence). The CDR3 is made up of 17 amino acids. The CDR3 DNA reads TGTGCCAGCAGTCCCGGGACAGGGGGCGTAATCTTCCACGAGCAGTACTTC. Its translation is CASSPGTGGVIFHEQYF.

V gene TRBV4-1 combines with J gene TRBJ1-2; D not resolved. The CDR3 covers 14 residues. The germline V gene encodes CDR1 MGHRA and CDR2 YSYEKL. Trimming took off 4 bases at V and 8 bases at J, with 17 bases between the two ends. CDR3 sequence (DNA): TGCGCCAGCAGCCCCCCGCAGGATCCACAGGGCTACACCTTC. Translation gives CASSPPQDPQGYTF.

This chain uses TRBV7-2 with TRBJ1-3; D is ambiguous. The germline V gene has CDR1 SGHTA and CDR2 FQGNSA. Trimming removed 3 bases at V and 4 bases at J, with 13 bases between. This CDR3 is built from 15 residues. CDR3 coding DNA: TGTGCCAGCAGCTTTCAGGCCCGCGAAGGAAACACCATATATTTT. Translated: CASSFQAREGNTIYF. The full variable domain, in which reference TRBV7-2 and TRBJ1-3 provide the parts outside the CDR3, is GAGVSQSPSNKVTEKGKDVELRCDPISGHTALYWYRQSLGQGLEFLIYFQGNSAPDKSGLPSDRFSAERTGGSVSTLTIQRTQQEDSAVYLCASSFQAREGNTIYFGEGSWLTVV.